Listed below are T cell receptor beta chains from one sample, sequenced in a study of PD-L1 blockade in urothelial cancer. The repertoire was sequenced with immunoSEQ multiplex PCR; TCRdb's copy has only in-frame clones and lacks some. Of fewer than 45,000 clones listed, about four fifths were seen once; the top ten hold around 2.9%. The source material was PBMCs, sampled around atezolizumab (anti-PD-L1) treatment. The receptors were gathered from a man between 65 and 85 years old with urothelial cancer. The CDR3 runs from the conserved cysteine through the conserved F or W. Fields, in order: V gene, clone size, J gene, D gene, CDR3 DNA, CDR3 protein. D genes are given only for firm matches. Clone size, where shown, is once, few, many, or a class for clones that have expanded.

v_gene: TRBV6-5
abundance: -
j_gene: TRBJ1-1
d_gene: TRBD1
CDR3nt: TGTGCCAGCAGTTACTCGTACAGGGGGAACACTGAAGCTTTCTTT
CDR3aa: CASSYSYRGNTEAFF

v_gene: TRBV19
abundance: -
j_gene: TRBJ2-7
d_gene: TRBD1
CDR3nt: TGTGCCAGTAGACAGGGGACGACCTACGAGCAGTACTTC
CDR3aa: CASRQGTTYEQYF

v_gene: TRBV7-6
abundance: -
j_gene: TRBJ2-3
d_gene: -
CDR3nt: TGTGCCAGCAGCTTGGCGGGTTATAGCACAGATACGCAGTATTTT
CDR3aa: CASSLAGYSTDTQYF

v_gene: TRBV4-2
abundance: -
j_gene: TRBJ1-2
d_gene: -
CDR3nt: TGTGCCAGCAGCCAAGATCGTAGTTTGGTGCAGACTCTCTATGGCTACACCTTC
CDR3aa: CASSQDRSLVQTLYGYTF

v_gene: TRBV18
abundance: -
j_gene: TRBJ2-7
d_gene: TRBD1
CDR3nt: TGTGCCAGCTCACCAAACAGGGGCTCCTACGAGCAGTACTTC
CDR3aa: CASSPNRGSYEQYF

v_gene: TRBV7-3
abundance: -
j_gene: TRBJ2-1
d_gene: -
CDR3nt: TGTGCCAGCAGCTTTGGCGGTACTAATGATGAGCAGTTCTTC
CDR3aa: CASSFGGTNDEQFF

v_gene: TRBV9
abundance: -
j_gene: TRBJ1-1
d_gene: TRBD1
CDR3nt: TGTGCCAGCAGCCCCAATACAGGGGGTAGGACTGAAGCTTTCTTT
CDR3aa: CASSPNTGGRTEAFF

v_gene: TRBV11-3
abundance: -
j_gene: TRBJ2-2
d_gene: TRBD2
CDR3nt: TGTGCCAGCAGCTACGGACTAGCGGGAGCCGGGGAGCTGTTTTTT
CDR3aa: CASSYGLAGAGELFF

v_gene: TRBV7-2
abundance: -
j_gene: TRBJ1-4
d_gene: -
CDR3nt: TGTGCCAGCAGCCTACAGGGCACTGCAACTAATGAAAAACTGTTTTTT
CDR3aa: CASSLQGTATNEKLFF

v_gene: TRBV7-2
abundance: -
j_gene: TRBJ2-1
d_gene: -
CDR3nt: TGTGCCAGCAGCTTAGAGCCCAACAGAATCTACAATGAGCAGTTCTTC
CDR3aa: CASSLEPNRIYNEQFF

v_gene: TRBV5-4
abundance: -
j_gene: TRBJ2-2
d_gene: -
CDR3nt: TGTGCCAGCAGCGTTAGCGGGAACACCGGGGAGCTGTTTTTT
CDR3aa: CASSVSGNTGELFF

v_gene: TRBV7-9
abundance: -
j_gene: TRBJ2-7
d_gene: -
CDR3nt: TGTGCCAGCAGCTTAAGCGGGTCCTACGAGCAGTACTTC
CDR3aa: CASSLSGSYEQYF

v_gene: TRBV7-2
abundance: -
j_gene: TRBJ2-2
d_gene: -
CDR3nt: TGTGCCAGCAGAAAGGGACAAGTCTCGCCTTACTCGAACACCGGGGAGCTGTTTTTT
CDR3aa: CASRKGQVSPYSNTGELFF

v_gene: TRBV29-1
abundance: once
j_gene: TRBJ2-7
d_gene: TRBD2
CDR3nt: TGCAGCGCCAAGCGGGGTCAGAACGAGCAGTACTTC
CDR3aa: CSAKRGQNEQYF

v_gene: TRBV18
abundance: -
j_gene: TRBJ2-3
d_gene: -
CDR3nt: TGTGCCAGCTCACCTATAGGTAGCGGAGCTAGCACAGATACGCAGTATTTT
CDR3aa: CASSPIGSGASTDTQYF

v_gene: TRBV19
abundance: -
j_gene: TRBJ1-1
d_gene: -
CDR3nt: TGTGCCAGTAGTATCGAACCCGTTGGGCCCACTGAAGCTTTCTTT
CDR3aa: CASSIEPVGPTEAFF

v_gene: TRBV18
abundance: -
j_gene: TRBJ2-5
d_gene: TRBD1
CDR3nt: TGTGCCAGCTCACTCTCAAGACAGGGGAGCGGAGAGACCCAGTACTTC
CDR3aa: CASSLSRQGSGETQYF

v_gene: TRBV5-1
abundance: few
j_gene: TRBJ2-3
d_gene: -
CDR3nt: TGCGCCAGCAGCTCTGACAGGACTAGCACAGATACGCAGTATTTT
CDR3aa: CASSSDRTSTDTQYF

v_gene: TRBV27
abundance: few
j_gene: TRBJ2-7
d_gene: -
CDR3nt: TGTGCCAGCAGTCCGTCTTGGGCCCAGAAGCAGTACTTC
CDR3aa: CASSPSWAQKQYF

v_gene: TRBV15
abundance: -
j_gene: TRBJ1-3
d_gene: -
CDR3nt: TGTGCCACCGGCCGTCAGGGGGGAAACACCATATATTTT
CDR3aa: CATGRQGGNTIYF

v_gene: TRBV7-2
abundance: once
j_gene: TRBJ1-2
d_gene: TRBD1
CDR3nt: TGTGCCAGCAGCCCAGACAGGGTGAGTGGCTACACCTTC
CDR3aa: CASSPDRVSGYTF

v_gene: TRBV25-1
abundance: -
j_gene: TRBJ2-6
d_gene: TRBD1
CDR3nt: TGTGCCAGCGGCCGTTCAGGACAGGGAATCCCTGGGGCCAACGTCCTGACTTTC
CDR3aa: CASGRSGQGIPGANVLTF

v_gene: TRBV5-5
abundance: -
j_gene: TRBJ2-7
d_gene: TRBD1
CDR3nt: TGTGCCAGCAGCCGTGGACAGGGGGTGACCTACGAGCAGTACTTC
CDR3aa: CASSRGQGVTYEQYF

v_gene: TRBV7-3
abundance: -
j_gene: TRBJ2-4
d_gene: -
CDR3nt: TGTGCCAGCAGCTTAAGCCCAGGGAACATTCAGTACTTC
CDR3aa: CASSLSPGNIQYF

v_gene: TRBV10-3
abundance: few
j_gene: TRBJ1-2
d_gene: TRBD1
CDR3nt: TGTGCCACTGCCGTGGGACAGGGTATGTATGGCTACACCTTC
CDR3aa: CATAVGQGMYGYTF

v_gene: TRBV7-8
abundance: -
j_gene: TRBJ1-1
d_gene: -
CDR3nt: TGTGCCAGCAGCTACGGGATATCTGAAGCTTTCTTT
CDR3aa: CASSYGISEAFF

v_gene: TRBV27
abundance: -
j_gene: TRBJ2-5
d_gene: TRBD2
CDR3nt: TGTGCCAGCAGTTTTAATCCGGGGGGGGCCAGCGAGACCCAGTACTTC
CDR3aa: CASSFNPGGASETQYF